One and the same sample provided the 32 T cell receptor beta chains below, sequenced in a study of control samples from healthy donors and cancer patients. Libraries were prepared by immunoSEQ multiplex PCR; TCRdb keeps only in-frame clonotypes and omits some of them. The sample has approximately 84,000 clones; more than 75% are singletons. Sequencing was done on a sample of blood. The receptor source for this set is a woman aged 55-70 years in good health.

CDR3 protein: CASLTGNTIYF. The CDR3 DNA follows: TGTGCCAGCCTCACTGGAAACACCATATATTTT. The chain recombines TRBV6-5 with TRBJ1-3; unclear D gene. V gave up 8 bases and J gave up 2 bases, with 4 bases separating them. Germline V gene data show CDR1 as MNHEY and CDR2 as SVGAGI. The CDR3 consists of 11 residues.

This chain links TRBV3-1 (or the pseudogene TRBV3-2) with TRBJ1-2; D is ambiguous. CDR3 size: 14 residues. Trimming took 1 base from V and 3 from J, leaving 9 bases between them. The germline CDR1 and CDR2 sequences are LGHDT and YNNKEL (reference sequence). CDR3 region: CASSQVRRDYGYTF. The CDR3 DNA is TGTGCCAGCAGCCAAGTTCGTCGTGACTATGGCTACACCTTC.

V is TRBV4-3 and J is TRBJ1-1; no clear D gene. Trimming cost V 3 bases and J 1 base, with 15 bases left between them. Germline assignment: CDR1 LGHNA and CDR2 YSLEER. The CDR3 runs to 16 residues. The CDR3 DNA sequence: TGCGCCAGCAGCCATCTCCACACGGGAGGGAACACTGAAGCTTTCTTT. Its protein product is CASSHLHTGGNTEAFF.

The chain has TRBV6-5 and TRBJ2-5, with 9 bases identical to TRBD1. There are 14 residues in the CDR3. The germline gives CDR1 MNHEY, CDR2 SVGAGI. The V segment lost 2 bases and the J segment 5 bases; nucleotides outside the gene matches: 3. CDR3 in amino acids: CASSYTGGFETQYF. Written as DNA, the CDR3 is TGTGCCAGCAGTTACACAGGGGGCTTTGAGACCCAGTACTTC.

The V gene is TRBV21-1, the J gene TRBJ2-3; the table's D call, TRBD2, has no DNA check behind it. TRBV21-1 is annotated as a pseudogene. The CDR3 consists of 19 residues. The CDR3 sequence is CASSKALPSTSGRIDTQYF. CDR3 DNA: TGTGCCAGCAGCAAAGCGCTCCCCTCGACTAGCGGGAGAATAGATACGCAGTATTTT.

V gene TRBV28 combines with J gene TRBJ2-1; 8 positions agree with TRBD1. The germline gives CDR1 MDHEN, CDR2 SYDVKM. J was trimmed by 9 bases and V by 7 bases; bases with no gene match: 14. The CDR3 is 15 residues long. CDR3 DNA sequence: TGTGCCAGCACACCAGGGGGCGAAAGGATGGGTGAGCAGTTCTTC. It codes for CASTPGGERMGEQFF.

The V gene is TRBV3-1 (or the pseudogene TRBV3-2), the J gene TRBJ1-4, with 7 bases aligning to TRBD1. V was pared by 4 bases and J by 5 bases, with 7 bases of the junction left unmatched. The CDR3 length is 15 residues. CDR1 is LGHDT, CDR2 YNNKEL, per germline (reference sequence). The CDR3 reads CASSPRQGRNEKLFF. DNA for the CDR3: TGTGCCAGCAGCCCACGACAGGGACGAAATGAAAAACTGTTTTTT.

This clone was seen a handful of times. The chain couples TRBV4-3 to TRBJ1-2, with TRBD1 identical over 9 bases. V shed 3 bases, J shed 0 bases, and the junction held 8 bases outside the gene matches. Germline values: CDR1 LGHNA, CDR2 YSLEER. CDR3 size: 17 residues. The CDR3: CASSQRQGGGANYGYTF. DNA for the CDR3: TGCGCCAGCAGCCAGAGACAGGGGGGTGGTGCTAACTATGGCTACACCTTC.

This sequence joins TRBV12-3 or TRBV12-4 and TRBJ1-1, with 7 bases lining up with TRBD1. The J segment lost 6 bases and the V segment lost 7 bases, leaving 5 bases of the junction unmatched. CDR3 length equals 12 residues. The DNA of the CDR3 is TGTGCCAGCACCAGACAGGGAGCTGAAGCTTTCTTT. Its protein is CASTRQGAEAFF.

V usage is TRBV28 and J usage is TRBJ1-1, with D possibly TRBD1 on 5 matching bases. V was pared by 5 bases and J by 1 base, with 14 bases between. CDR3 size: 15 residues. Germline CDR1 reads MDHEN; CDR2 reads SYDVKM. This CDR3 is CASSPGGRANTEAFF. DNA for the CDR3: TGTGCCAGCAGTCCCGGGGGTAGGGCGAACACTGAAGCTTTCTTT.

The chain is built from TRBV12-5 and TRBJ1-1; 7 bases fit TRBD1. J lost 1 base, V lost 5 bases, and 7 bases had no gene match. CDR1 is LGHNT, CDR2 FRNRAP, per germline. This CDR3 is 15 amino acids long. The CDR3 spells CASGLYRQGNTEAFF. The CDR3 DNA follows: TGTGCTAGTGGTCTCTACCGACAGGGGAACACTGAAGCTTTCTTT.

This chain connects TRBV11-2 to TRBJ2-5; TRBD2 matches at 13 bases. This CDR3 is 17 amino acids long. Trimming cost V 5 bases and J 4 bases; bases outside gene matches: 10. Germline V gene sequence: CDR1 SGHAT, CDR2 FQNNGV. This CDR3 is CASSPTRTSGGPETQYF. CDR3 coding DNA: TGTGCCAGCAGCCCTACCCGGACTAGCGGGGGACCAGAGACCCAGTACTTC.

CDR3 nucleotide sequence: TGTGCCAGCAGCTTTAACCGGATTAAGGGGCCGGGGACTGAAGCTTTCTTT. Translated: CASSFNRIKGPGTEAFF. This chain links TRBV13 with TRBJ1-1, with D perhaps matching TRBD1 (5 bases). Germline assignment: CDR1 PRHDT and CDR2 FYEKMQ (reference sequence). The CDR3 consists of 17 residues. V dropped 3 bases and J dropped 5 bases, with 22 bases sitting between them.

The chain is built from TRBV5-1 and TRBJ2-3; D is tentatively TRBD1 or TRBD2 (6 bases each). Between the trimmed V and J ends, which lost 7 bases and 2 bases, there was a span of 14 bases. CDR3 size: 14 residues. Germline V gene sequence: CDR1 SGHRS, CDR2 YFSETQ. The CDR3 loop is CASWARDNTDTQYF. CDR3 coding DNA: TGCGCCAGCTGGGCGCGGGACAACACAGATACGCAGTATTTT.

This clone appeared a few times. This sequence joins TRBV4-2 and TRBJ2-7; D may be TRBD2 (7 bases). V was trimmed by 1 base and J by 4 bases, leaving 11 bases between them. Germline V gives CDR1 LGHNA, CDR2 YNFKEQ. This CDR3 has 14 residues. The CDR3 DNA follows: TGTGCCAGCAGCCAAGGGGGGGGCAGATACGAGCAGTACTTC. This encodes CASSQGGGRYEQYF.

The chain combines TRBV11-2 with TRBJ2-1; TRBD2 aligns across 8 bases. CDR1 and CDR2 from the germline V gene are SGHAT and FQNNGV. This CDR3 region has 13 residues. The J segment lost 2 bases and the V segment lost 8 bases, leaving 2 bases of the junction unmatched. CDR3: CASLSGTYNEQFF. CDR3 DNA: TGTGCCAGCCTTAGCGGGACCTACAATGAGCAGTTCTTC.

The gene calls are TRBV18 and TRBJ2-5; D is ambiguous. CDR1 is KGHSH and CDR2 is LQKENI in the germline V gene. The CDR3 sequence is 13 residues long. Trimming cost V 6 bases and J 0 bases, with 8 bases left between them. CDR3 sequence (DNA): TGTGCCAGCTCCGCTATCTACCAAGAGACCCAGTACTTC. Translation: CASSAIYQETQYF.

The rearrangement uses TRBV27 and TRBJ2-7; TRBD1 might be the D (8 bases). This CDR3 is 15 amino acids long. The V gene's germline CDR1 is MNHEY and CDR2 SMNVEV (reference sequence). The V and J ends lost 2 bases and 10 bases respectively, with 21 bases between them. The CDR3 bases are TGTGCCAGCAGTTTAGGACAGGGACCCGGGGGGAGCCAGTACTTC. Its translation: CASSLGQGPGGSQYF.

The V call is TRBV7-2, the J call TRBJ2-5; TRBD1 or TRBD2 may be the D gene (5 bases each). V was shortened by 0 bases and J by 3 bases, with 8 bases between the two germline ends. CDR3 length equals 14 residues. Per the germline V gene, CDR1 is SGHTA and CDR2 is FQGNSA. CDR3 sequence: CASSLAGPKETQYF. The CDR3 nucleotides read TGTGCCAGCAGCTTAGCGGGACCTAAAGAGACCCAGTACTTC.

The gene calls are TRBV5-1 and TRBJ1-1; 11 bases align to TRBD1. The CDR3 totals 14 residues. Per germline, CDR1 SGHRS and CDR2 YFSETQ. The trim removed 0 bases at V and 5 bases at J, leaving 0 bases unmatched. The chain's CDR3 is CASSLGDRGTEAFF. CDR3 nucleotides: TGCGCCAGCAGCTTGGGGGACAGGGGGACTGAAGCTTTCTTT. The full variable domain, in which reference TRBV5-1 and TRBJ1-1 provide the parts outside the CDR3, is KAGVTQTPRYLIKTRGQQVTLSCSPISGHRSVSWYQQTPGQGLQFLFEYFSETQRNKGNFPGRFSGRQFSNSRSEMNVSTLELGDSALYLCASSLGDRGTEAFFGQGTRLTVV.

This rearrangement joins TRBV10-2 to TRBJ1-6, with 7 bases aligning to TRBD1. CDR3 length equals 17 residues. CDR1 is WSHSY, CDR2 SAAADI, per germline. The J segment lost 7 bases and the V segment lost 3 bases, leaving 12 bases of the junction unmatched. Written as DNA, the CDR3 is TGCGCCAGCAGTGACGGGTGGAGACAGGGTTTAAATTCACCCCTCCACTTT. Translating it yields CASSDGWRQGLNSPLHF.

V usage is TRBV6-6 and J usage is TRBJ1-5, with 9 bases lining up with TRBD1. This CDR3 has 15 amino acids. CDR1 MNHNY and CDR2 SVGAGI come from the germline V gene (reference sequence). The V gene end was trimmed by 6 bases and the J gene end by 5 bases; junction bases not matched to a gene: 8. The CDR3: CASSPPGTGHQPQHF. CDR3 DNA: TGTGCCAGCAGCCCGCCCGGGACAGGGCATCAGCCCCAGCATTTT.

V usage is TRBV4-3 and J usage is TRBJ1-2; D is possibly TRBD1 (5 bases). The CDR3 has 14 amino acids. Trimming shortened V by 0 bases and J by 8 bases, and 13 bases separated the two germline ends. The germline CDR1 and CDR2 sequences are LGHNA and YSLEER. This CDR3 reads CASSQDFDRKGYTF. The CDR3 DNA sequence: TGCGCCAGCAGCCAAGACTTCGACAGAAAGGGCTACACCTTC.

This clone appeared once. This chain links TRBV19 with TRBJ2-3, with D perhaps TRBD1 (5 bases). Germline V lookup: CDR1 LNHDA, CDR2 SQIVND (reference sequence). The CDR3 runs 15 residues. V was trimmed by 5 bases and J by 0 bases, leaving 12 bases between them. The CDR3 sequence: CASSLDTASTDTQYF. The CDR3 coding sequence is TGTGCCAGTAGTCTGGACACGGCTAGCACAGATACGCAGTATTTT.

This chain uses TRBV9 with TRBJ2-3, with D unclear. Per germline, CDR1 SGDLS and CDR2 YYNGEE. This CDR3 is built from 14 residues. V lost 0 bases and J lost 6, with 11 bases in between. CDR3 DNA sequence: TGTGCCAGCAGCGTAGACTATGGGGTGGATACGCAGTATTTT. It yields the protein CASSVDYGVDTQYF.

This clone was detected only a few times. This chain uses TRBV6-1 with TRBJ2-1; 9 bases fit TRBD1. V dropped 3 bases and J dropped 8; count of bases not matched to a gene: 8. Germline CDR1 MNHNS, CDR2 SASEGT. The length of the CDR3 is 15 residues. The CDR3 spells CASSDGPGQGHEQFF. CDR3 nucleotides: TGTGCCAGCAGTGATGGGCCGGGACAGGGCCATGAGCAGTTCTTC.

The chain couples TRBV11-3 to TRBJ2-1; TRBD1 is a possible D gene (6 bases). Germline lookup yields CDR1 SGHNT and CDR2 YENEEA. There are 13 residues in the CDR3. V gave up 5 bases and J gave up 8 bases, with 13 bases separating them. CDR3 nucleotide sequence: TGTGCCAGCAGCCTTCAGGGGTGGGATGAGCAGTTCTTC. Protein product: CASSLQGWDEQFF.

This chain joins TRBV11-3 and TRBJ1-3, with 10 nucleotides matching TRBD1. The germline V gene encodes CDR1 SGHNT and CDR2 YENEEA. CDR3 size: 16 residues. With V trimmed by 4 bases and J by 4 bases, 7 bases remained unmatched. CDR3 residues: CASSSGTGVFGNTIYF. In nucleotides, the CDR3 is TGTGCCAGCAGCTCCGGGACAGGGGTATTCGGAAACACCATATATTTT.

The chain employs TRBV7-2 and TRBJ2-3, with 8 bases matching TRBD2. The CDR3 extends over 15 amino acids. With 5 bases clipped from V and 0 bases from J, the junction kept 4 bases outside the gene matches. Germline assignment: CDR1 SGHTA and CDR2 FQGNSA. The DNA for the CDR3 is TGTGCCAGCAGCCCAGCGGGAGTAAGCACAGATACGCAGTATTTT. Translated, it gives CASSPAGVSTDTQYF. The full variable domain, in which reference TRBV7-2 and TRBJ2-3 provide the parts outside the CDR3, is GAGVSQSPSNKVTEKGKDVELRCDPISGHTALYWYRQSLGQGLEFLIYFQGNSAPDKSGLPSDRFSAERTGGSVSTLTIQRTQQEDSAVYLCASSPAGVSTDTQYFGPGTRLTVL.

The genes are TRBV5-1 and TRBJ1-2, with D possibly TRBD1 on 5 matching bases. V lost 4 bases to trimming and J lost 8 bases, with 18 bases between them. The CDR3 is 14 amino acids. Germline V gene lookup returns CDR1 SGHRS and CDR2 YFSETQ. The DNA for the CDR3 is TGCGCCAGCAGCCAGTATAGGGGTAATTTCGGCTACACCTTC. Encoded protein: CASSQYRGNFGYTF.

The J gene is TRBJ2-4, the V gene TRBV12-5; 11 bases line up with TRBD1. The V and J ends lost 3 bases and 8 bases, in that order; junction bases with no gene match: 9. The CDR3 totals 16 residues. Per the germline V gene, CDR1 is LGHNT and CDR2 is FRNRAP. The CDR3: CASGFPRGGQGDIQYF. The DNA for the CDR3 is TGTGCTAGTGGTTTCCCTAGGGGGGGACAGGGGGACATTCAGTACTTC.

The chain has TRBV5-1 and TRBJ1-2; D ambiguous. Trimming took off 0 bases at V and 4 bases at J, with 7 bases between the two ends. The CDR3 runs 13 residues. Per germline, CDR1 SGHRS and CDR2 YFSETQ. This CDR3 is CASSLEVGYGYTF. As DNA, the CDR3 is TGCGCCAGCAGCTTGGAGGTTGGCTATGGCTACACCTTC.